Listed below are T cell receptor beta chains from one sample, sequenced in a study of T cell responses to AZD1222 COVID-19 vaccine. The repertoire was sequenced with immunoSEQ multiplex PCR; TCRdb's copy has only in-frame clones and lacks some. Altogether roughly 140,000 clones are present, approximately 94% being singletons, with the ten largest covering approximately 5%. This material consisted of peripheral blood, taken on day 0 of AZD1222 vaccination. The receptors were sampled from an adult in good health. Both conserved end residues are part of each CDR3. Each record gives: D gene, clone size, V gene, CDR3 protein. A D gene is named only where the DNA matches it firmly. Expanded clones get a size class; other rows say once, few or many, or leave the size out.

>TRBD1|NA|TRBV7-9
CASSLVGTGGRGSNQPQHF
>NA|NA|TRBV9
CASSSTDGRNYGYTF
>NA|NA|TRBV4-3
CASSQRGFSTDTQYF
>TRBD2|NA|TRBV6-5
CASSYSLAGDYEQYF
>NA|once|TRBV5-1
CASREGSSYEQYF
>TRBD1|NA|TRBV11-2
CASSQSQGVPHEQYF
>NA|NA|TRBV2
CASRGDISNQPQHF
>TRBD2|NA|TRBV7-9
CASSLAGTSGDNTGELFF
>NA|NA|TRBV7-6
CASSLGPDLGAEAFF
>NA|NA|TRBV27
CASAFRTDEQFF
>NA|NA|TRBV19
CASSVTGNDPDTQYF
>NA|NA|TRBV25-1
CASRWGSQDTQYF
>NA|NA|TRBV4-3
CASSQVQAAAGEQFF
>NA|few|TRBV7-8
CASRDIGADTQYF
>NA|NA|TRBV5-1
CASSLYREGAEAFF
>NA|NA|TRBV10-2
CAILEQGYGYTF
>NA|NA|TRBV30
CAWSSGVYEQYF
>NA|NA|TRBV18
CASSPPNQNQPQHF
>TRBD1|NA|TRBV2
CASSADRAATGELFF
>NA|NA|TRBV29-1
CSVVRSGPSTDTQYF
>NA|once|TRBV9
CASSVDGGSYEQYF
>NA|NA|TRBV12-3/TRBV12-4
CASSLRAYEQYF